This entry describes one T cell receptor beta chain. The CDR3 has 14 amino acids. The V gene's germline CDR1 is SGHRS and CDR2 YFSETQ. Germline trimming cut 4 bases from V and 3 bases from J; bases unmatched to any gene: 4. This sample was taken from a study of blood T cell repertoires in COVID-19. Study as a whole: COVID-19 samples, acute and convalescent, were from the United States, Italy and Spain. The analysed material was cDNA or gDNA that came from T cells, B-cell-depleted T cells, or PBMCs.

Produced via immunoSEQ multiplex PCR; TCRdb's table is partial and in-frame only. Found here are about 61,000 clones, around 81% of them singletons; the top ten hold approximately 5%. The TCR comes from a man in his sixties or seventies with acute or convalescent COVID-19. The chain employs TRBV5-1 and TRBJ2-5; 9 bases map to TRBD1. Sequencing input: peripheral blood. This chain's CDR3 is CASSPGQGEETQYF. CDR3 coding DNA: TGCGCCAGCAGCCCGGGACAGGGAGAAGAGACCCAGTACTTC.